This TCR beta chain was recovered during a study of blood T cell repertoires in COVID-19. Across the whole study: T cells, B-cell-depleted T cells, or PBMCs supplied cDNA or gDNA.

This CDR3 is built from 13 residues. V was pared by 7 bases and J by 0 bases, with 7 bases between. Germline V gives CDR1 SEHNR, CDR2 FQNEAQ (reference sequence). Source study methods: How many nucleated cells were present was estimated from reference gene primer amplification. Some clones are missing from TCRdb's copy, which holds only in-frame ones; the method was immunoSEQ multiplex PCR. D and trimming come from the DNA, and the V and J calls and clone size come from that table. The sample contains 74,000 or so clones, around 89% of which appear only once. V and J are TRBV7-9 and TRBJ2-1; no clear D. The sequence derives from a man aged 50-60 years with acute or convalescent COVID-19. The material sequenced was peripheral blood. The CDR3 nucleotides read TGTGCCAGCACCCCAGACTCCTACAATGAGCAGTTCTTC. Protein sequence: CASTPDSYNEQFF.